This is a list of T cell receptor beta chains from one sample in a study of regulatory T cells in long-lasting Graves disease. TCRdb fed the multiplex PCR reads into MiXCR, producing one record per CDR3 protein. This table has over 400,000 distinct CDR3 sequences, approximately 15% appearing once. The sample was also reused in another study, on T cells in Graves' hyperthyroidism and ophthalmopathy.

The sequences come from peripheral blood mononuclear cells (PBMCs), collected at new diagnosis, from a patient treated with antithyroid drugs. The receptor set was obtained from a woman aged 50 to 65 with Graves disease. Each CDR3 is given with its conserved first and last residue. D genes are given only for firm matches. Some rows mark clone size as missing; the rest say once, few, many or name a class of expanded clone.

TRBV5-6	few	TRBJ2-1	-	TGTGCCAGCAGCTTGGGGGGAATCTACAATGAGCAGTTCTTC	CASSLGGIYNEQFF
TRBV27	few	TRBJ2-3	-	TGTGCCAGCAGTACAGCGGAGCATTACACAGATACGCAGTATTTT	CASSTAEHYTDTQYF
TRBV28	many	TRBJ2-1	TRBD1	TGTGCCAGCAGTTTCCCCGGGACAGGGAATGAGCAGTTCTTC	CASSFPGTGNEQFF
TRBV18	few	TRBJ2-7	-	TGTGCCAGCTCACCAATACGTGGGGGTTATTTGGGCGAGCAGTACTTC	CASSPIRGGYLGEQYF
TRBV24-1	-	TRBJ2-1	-	TGTGCCACCAGTGATTTTAGGGGGAGCTCCTACAATGAGCAGTTCTTC	CATSDFRGSSYNEQFF
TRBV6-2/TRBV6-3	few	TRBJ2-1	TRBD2	TGTGCCAGCAGTAGCGGGAGAGTCTACAATGAGCAGTTCTTC	CASSSGRVYNEQFF
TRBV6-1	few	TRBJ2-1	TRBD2	TGTGCCAGCAGTGAAAGGACTAGCGGGAACAATGAGCAGTTCTTC	CASSERTSGNNEQFF
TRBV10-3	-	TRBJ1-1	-	TGTGCCATCAGTGAGTGGGAAAACGAAATGAACACTGAAGCTTTCTTT	CAISEWENEMNTEAFF
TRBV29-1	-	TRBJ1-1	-	TGCAGCGTTGGACTACGGAACACTGAAGCTTTCTTT	CSVGLRNTEAFF
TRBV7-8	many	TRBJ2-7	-	TGTGCCAGCAGCCCCGGACAGAGAACTTACGAGCAGTACTTC	CASSPGQRTYEQYF
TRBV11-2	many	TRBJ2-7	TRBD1	TGTGCCAGCAGCCCATGGGACAGACCCTACGAGCAGTACTTC	CASSPWDRPYEQYF
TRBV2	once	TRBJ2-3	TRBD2	TGTGCCAGCAGCCCCCGACCGGGGAGGGAAGGGATAGATACGCAGTATTTT	CASSPRPGREGIDTQYF
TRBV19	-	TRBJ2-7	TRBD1	TGTGCCAGTAGTGACAGGGGGGTCGAGCAGTACTTC	CASSDRGVEQYF
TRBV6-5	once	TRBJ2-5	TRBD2	TGTGCCAGCAGTTACAGCGAGAGCGGGATCGCGACCCAGTACTTC	CASSYSESGIATQYF
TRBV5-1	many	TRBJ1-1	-	TGCGCCAGCAGCGGTCTCAGGGGGAACACTGAAGCTTTCTTT	CASSGLRGNTEAFF
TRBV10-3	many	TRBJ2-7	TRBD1	TGTGCCCTCAAACCGGGACAGGGGGCTGATGAGCAGTACTTC	CALKPGQGADEQYF